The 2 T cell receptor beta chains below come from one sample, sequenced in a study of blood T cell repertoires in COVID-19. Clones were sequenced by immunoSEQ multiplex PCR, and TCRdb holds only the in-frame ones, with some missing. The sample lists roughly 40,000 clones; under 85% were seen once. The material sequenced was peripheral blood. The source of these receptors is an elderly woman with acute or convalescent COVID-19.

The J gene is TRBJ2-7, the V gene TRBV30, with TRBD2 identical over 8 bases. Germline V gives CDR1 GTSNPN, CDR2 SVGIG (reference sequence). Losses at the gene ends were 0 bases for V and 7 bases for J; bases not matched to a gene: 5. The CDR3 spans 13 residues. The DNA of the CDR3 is TGTGCCTGGAGTGTCCCCGGGAGGGGGGAGCAGTACTTC. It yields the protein CAWSVPGRGEQYF.

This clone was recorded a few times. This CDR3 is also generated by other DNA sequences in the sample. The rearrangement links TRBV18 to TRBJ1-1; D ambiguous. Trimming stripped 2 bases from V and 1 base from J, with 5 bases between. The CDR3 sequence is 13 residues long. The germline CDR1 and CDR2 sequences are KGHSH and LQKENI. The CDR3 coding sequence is TGTGCCAGCTCACCAGGGCAGAACACTGAAGCTTTCTTT. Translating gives CASSPGQNTEAFF.